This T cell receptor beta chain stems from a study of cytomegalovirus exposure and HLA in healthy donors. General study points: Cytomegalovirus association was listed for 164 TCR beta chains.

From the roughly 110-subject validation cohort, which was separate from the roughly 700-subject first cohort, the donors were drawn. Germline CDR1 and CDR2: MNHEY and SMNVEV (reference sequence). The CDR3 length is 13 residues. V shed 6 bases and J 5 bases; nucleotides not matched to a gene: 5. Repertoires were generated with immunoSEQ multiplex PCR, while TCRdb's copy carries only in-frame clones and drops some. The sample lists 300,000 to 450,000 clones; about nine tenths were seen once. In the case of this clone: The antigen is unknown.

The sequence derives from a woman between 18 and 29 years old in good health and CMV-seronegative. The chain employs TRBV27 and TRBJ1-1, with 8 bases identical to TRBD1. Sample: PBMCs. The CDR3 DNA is TGTGCCAGCAGCAGGGGGCTGGGGACTGAAGCTTTCTTT. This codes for CASSRGLGTEAFF.